This entry features one T cell receptor (beta chain) sequence. Only in-frame clones appear in the TCRdb table, and some are missing; sequencing was by immunoSEQ multiplex PCR. The sample carries approximately 60,000 clones, roughly 75% recorded once. Germline CDR1 reads MNHNS; CDR2 reads SASEGT. The ends were cut back, 3 bases at V and 4 bases at J, with 6 bases in the middle. CDR3 size: 13 residues. The data stem from a study of T cells in tumors after PD-1 blockade. J is TRBJ1-4 and V is TRBV6-1; D unclear. This material consisted of PBMCs, taken before anti-PD-1 treatment. This TCR was recovered from a human donor with basal cell carcinoma. CDR3 residues: CASSDGLNEKLFF. CDR3 coding DNA: TGTGCCAGCAGTGACGGGCTTAATGAAAAACTGTTTTTT.